The TCR beta chain under discussion was sequenced for a study of cytomegalovirus exposure and HLA in healthy donors. There were likely unrecorded immune exposures, though donors were nominally healthy when sampled. In the case of this clone: Its antigen is undetermined.

Overall study findings and caveats: In an earlier analysis, in roughly 600 donors, most V segments appeared productive either ~87% or ~30% of the time. An apparent linkage of common viral pathogens to several of the most significant clusters emerged in a later analysis.

Germline CDR1 SGHRS, CDR2 YFSETQ. J gave up 2 bases and V 0 bases, and 2 bases lay outside the gene matches. CDR3 length equals 14 residues. The primer mix had 60 Vbeta and 13 Jbeta primers. Data came from immunoSEQ multiplex PCR; TCRdb stores just in-frame clones and leaves some out. This table has tens of thousands of clones, roughly 76% appearing once. Sequencing was performed on PBMCs. J is TRBJ2-7 and V is TRBV5-1; 7 nucleotides agree with TRBD1. The receptor was derived from a male donor in good health and CMV-seronegative. The CDR3 loop is CASSLGQGAYEQYF. DNA of the CDR3: TGCGCCAGCAGCTTGGGGCAGGGGGCCTACGAGCAGTACTTC.